This T cell receptor (beta chain) was captured by sequencing in a study of a mutant IDH1 vaccine in newly diagnosed glioma. About the research overall: Beginning 4-6 weeks after radiotherapy alone, or with temozolomide cycles, vaccination took place.

The CDR3 runs 14 residues. V was cut by 0 bases and J by 8 bases, with 14 bases left in between. Germline V lookup: CDR1 SQVTM, CDR2 ANQGSEA. The table came from immunoSEQ multiplex PCR; TCRdb's copy has only in-frame clones and leaves some out. The table records about 20,000 clones, about four fifths of them present only once. Concerning this clone: Its antigen is not known.

Time point indicated: week 23, last vaccination. The study gave 300 ug of mutant IDH1 20-mer peptide per vaccine dose, with topical imiquimod. Source: PBMCs, taken from a glioma patient whose treatment included an IDH1 peptide vaccine. This TCR was sampled from a man aged 25 to 40 with glioma. The chain uses TRBV29-1 and TRBJ2-4; tentatively, D is TRBD1 or TRBD2 (6 bases each). As DNA, the CDR3 is TGCAGCGTTGAAGATCTTACAGGGAGGTACATTCAGTACTTC. It encodes CSVEDLTGRYIQYF. Looking up the rest from reference TRBV29-1 and TRBJ2-4 gives the full variable domain: SAVISQKPSRDICQRGTSLTIQCQVDSQVTMMFWYRQQPGQSLTLIATANQGSEATYESGFVIDKFPISRPNLTFSTLTVSNMSPEDSSIYLCSVEDLTGRYIQYFGAGTRLSVL.